This T cell receptor beta chain was observed in a study of blood T cell repertoires in COVID-19. Across the whole study: Specimens from acute and convalescent COVID-19 originated in the United States, Italy and Spain. PBMCs, B-cell-depleted T cells, or T cells were the source of the cDNA or gDNA that made up the material.

Study members were between roughly 18 and 89 years old and lived in roughly 24 US regions. Trimming took off 2 bases at V and 5 bases at J, with 13 bases between the two ends. The CDR3 is 15 residues long. Germline V lookup: CDR1 KGHSH, CDR2 LQKENI. Per the original methods: Counts of nucleated cells, estimated from reference gene primer amplification, were obtained. Using immunoSEQ multiplex PCR, the repertoire was profiled, and TCRdb retains in-frame clones only, with some absent. Clonal size and the V and J genes are those of that table, whereas D and trimming came from the DNA. The data show approximately 220,000 clones, approximately 86% seen once.

The specimen sequenced was PBMCs or T cells enriched from blood (not recorded which). The clonotype was recovered from a young woman with acute COVID-19. This chain connects TRBV18 to TRBJ1-5, with a weak D call TRBD1 (6 bases). Here the CDR3 reads CASSPGGARDQPQHF. For the CDR3, the DNA is TGTGCCAGCTCACCAGGGGGGGCGCGTGATCAGCCCCAGCATTTT.